A single sample is the source of the 18 T cell receptor beta chains below, sequenced in a study of beta chain features in type 1 diabetes. These receptors are not linked to any known antigen. Every bit of the isolated RNA underwent reverse transcription, so sequencing read expressed TCRB transcripts. Libraries were prepared by immunoSEQ multiplex PCR; TCRdb keeps only in-frame clonotypes and omits some of them. The repertoire has under 250,000 clones, roughly 14% of them found once; the top ten carry just under 0.02%. Study findings and constraints: When Type 1 diabetes patients were examined, their TCRB CDR3s proved moderately but significantly shorter in all four CD4+ subsets.

The sequenced sample was naive CD4+ T cells from blood. The receptors here all came from a man aged 25 to 40 with type 1 diabetes.

This clone was seen a handful of times. The chain uses TRBV23-1 and TRBJ1-1; D ambiguous. TRBV23-1 is sorted into the ORF group, with uncertain function. The V gene lost 4 bases and the J gene lost 3 bases, with 24 bases spanning the gap. This CDR3 comprises 18 residues. The CDR3 loop reads CASSRPVRRVPLYTEAFF. In DNA, the CDR3 is TGCGCCAGCAGTCGCCCCGTACGGAGGGTTCCGCTGTACACTGAAGCTTTCTTT.

The rearrangement joins TRBV5-1 to TRBJ2-7; the match to TRBD1 covers 9 bases. The V segment lost 0 bases and the J segment 2 bases; nucleotides outside the gene matches: 6. The CDR3 runs to 16 residues. Germline V gene sequence: CDR1 SGHRS, CDR2 YFSETQ. The CDR3 reads CASSLGRDRVPYEQYF. The CDR3 DNA sequence: TGCGCCAGCAGCTTGGGCCGGGACAGGGTCCCCTACGAGCAGTACTTC.

This clone has just a few counts. The rearrangement uses TRBV10-3 and TRBJ2-3; D is unclear. CDR3 length: 15 residues. Trimming removed 5 bases from V and 6 bases from J, with 18 bases in between. Germline values: CDR1 ENHRY, CDR2 SYGVKD. The CDR3 DNA sequence: TGTGCCATCAGTCGTACTACCGCCCTAGGCGATACGCAGTATTTT. Its translation is CAISRTTALGDTQYF.

The chain has TRBV7-2 and TRBJ2-4, with unresolved D. There are 17 residues in the CDR3. The V end was cut by 1 base, the J end by 0 bases, with 13 bases between. Germline CDR1 reads SGHTA; CDR2 reads FQGNSA. The CDR3 DNA sequence: TGTGCCAGCAGCTTAGTCCTCGCGGATTTAGCCAAAAACATTCAGTACTTC. Protein: CASSLVLADLAKNIQYF.

The CDR3 DNA is TGTGCCAGCAGCCAAGCGACAGGGGGGAATAATTCACCCCTCCACTTT. This gives the protein CASSQATGGNNSPLHF. V usage is TRBV14 and J usage is TRBJ1-6, with 9 bases lining up with TRBD1. After removal of 1 base from V and 5 bases from J, the junction contained 3 bases not matched to a gene. The CDR3 is 16 residues long. Germline loops: CDR1 SGHDN, CDR2 FVKESK. The complete variable domain, with remaining parts taken from reference TRBV14 and TRBJ1-6, reads EAGVTQFPSHSVIEKGQTVTLRCDPISGHDNLYWYRRVMGKEIKFLLHFVKESKQDESGMPNNRFLAERTGGTYSTLKVQPAELEDSGVYFCASSQATGGNNSPLHFGNGTRLTVT.

There are a few counts of this clone. The genes are TRBV4-1 and TRBJ2-1; perhaps TRBD2 as D (5 bases). The ends were cut back, 4 bases at V and 8 bases at J, with 12 bases in the middle. CDR3 length: 13 amino acids. From germline, CDR1 is MGHRA and CDR2 YSYEKL. The CDR3 protein is CASSRYFGDEQFF. The CDR3 DNA is TGCGCCAGCAGCCGATACTTCGGGGATGAGCAGTTCTTC.

This clone has a handful of counts. The rearrangement links TRBV18 to TRBJ1-5; D call uncertain. Germline V gene lookup returns CDR1 KGHSH and CDR2 LQKENI. The ends were cut back, 2 bases at V and 9 bases at J, with 14 bases in the middle. This CDR3 is built from 14 residues. CDR3: CASSPEALYLPQHF. The CDR3 DNA sequence: TGTGCCAGCTCACCAGAGGCGCTTTATTTGCCCCAGCATTTT.

The V call is TRBV6-1, the J call TRBJ2-1; TRBD2 matches at 11 bases. The CDR3 is 13 residues long. Looked up from germline, CDR1 is MNHNS and CDR2 is SASEGT. The J segment lost 8 bases and the V segment lost 7 bases, leaving 4 bases of the junction unmatched. In nucleotides, the CDR3 is TGTGCCAGCATAGCGGGGGGGCCCTATGAGCAGTTCTTC. Translation: CASIAGGPYEQFF.

The table lists this clone with a few counts. The rearrangement uses TRBV30 and TRBJ2-7; 11 bases match TRBD2. The ends lost 3 bases at V and 3 bases at J; junction bases unmatched: 7. Germline CDR1 is GTSNPN and CDR2 is SVGIG (reference sequence). This CDR3 is 15 amino acids long. This CDR3 is CAWRTTSGKHYEQYF. CDR3 nucleotides: TGTGCCTGGAGGACGACTAGCGGGAAACACTACGAGCAGTACTTC.

This chain connects TRBV30 to TRBJ1-3, with no clear D. The germline CDR1 and CDR2 sequences are GTSNPN and SVGIG (reference sequence). Trimming left V 7 bases short and J 0 bases short, with 7 bases between. This CDR3 contains 12 residues. The CDR3 coding sequence is TGTGCCTTGAGACTCTCTGGAAACACCATATATTTT. Amino acid sequence: CALRLSGNTIYF.

This clone was found a few times. This rearrangement joins TRBV5-1 to TRBJ2-2; weak D call: TRBD1 (6 bases). The CDR3 has 16 residues. The germline CDR1 and CDR2 sequences are SGHRS and YFSETQ. V was trimmed by 0 bases and J by 3 bases, leaving 12 bases between them. CDR3 bases: TGCGCCAGCAGCTTGGGGAGGACAGCAGACACCGGGGAGCTGTTTTTT. Its translation: CASSLGRTADTGELFF.

The chain combines TRBV14 with TRBJ2-7, with D maybe TRBD2 (6 bases). There are 13 residues in the CDR3. Germline V gene data show CDR1 as SGHDN and CDR2 as FVKESK. V lost 1 base, J lost 8 bases, and 12 bases lay in between. The CDR3 sequence: CASSQVGGDKQYF. CDR3 in DNA: TGTGCCAGCAGCCAAGTCGGGGGTGATAAGCAGTACTTC. Full variable domain (remainder filled in from reference TRBV14 and TRBJ2-7): EAGVTQFPSHSVIEKGQTVTLRCDPISGHDNLYWYRRVMGKEIKFLLHFVKESKQDESGMPNNRFLAERTGGTYSTLKVQPAELEDSGVYFCASSQVGGDKQYFGPGTRLTVT.

The chain links TRBV7-9 to TRBJ2-7; D gene uncertain. The CDR3 is made up of 10 amino acids. Germline values: CDR1 SEHNR, CDR2 FQNEAQ (reference sequence). V lost 0 bases and J lost 12, with 6 bases in between. CDR3 coding DNA: TGTGCCAGCAGCTTAGCCCAGCGGTACTTC. Protein product: CASSLAQRYF.

This clone has more than one count but fewer than ten. The chain couples TRBV9 to TRBJ2-2; D perhaps matches TRBD2 (5 bases). The germline CDR1 and CDR2 sequences are SGDLS and YYNGEE. This CDR3 spans 15 amino acids. With 3 bases removed from V and 2 bases from J, the gap between germline ends came to 11 bases. This CDR3 reads CASSAQDSNTGELFF. The CDR3 DNA follows: TGTGCCAGCAGCGCCCAGGACTCCAACACCGGGGAGCTGTTTTTT.

The chain uses TRBV10-3 and TRBJ2-3; D unresolved. Germline V gene lookup returns CDR1 ENHRY and CDR2 SYGVKD. The CDR3 has 12 amino acids. The ends were cut back, 5 bases at V and 5 bases at J, with 8 bases in the middle. CDR3 sequence reads: CAISSERDTQYF. The CDR3 nucleotides are TGTGCCATCAGTTCGGAGAGAGATACGCAGTATTTT.

The chain uses TRBV19 and TRBJ2-5, with D uncertain. The length of the CDR3 is 14 residues. The germline CDR1 and CDR2 sequences are LNHDA and SQIVND (reference sequence). Between the trimmed V and J ends, which lost 6 bases and 1 base, there was a span of 12 bases. CDR3 loop: CASSPRGLQETQYF. The CDR3 DNA follows: TGTGCCAGTAGCCCACGAGGCCTCCAAGAGACCCAGTACTTC.

The V call is TRBV9, the J call TRBJ2-1; 15 bases map to TRBD2. Per germline, CDR1 SGDLS and CDR2 YYNGEE. This CDR3 region has 15 residues. Germline trimming cut 4 bases from V and 9 bases from J; bases unmatched to any gene: 5. The CDR3 DNA reads TGTGCCAGCAGCATCCCGGGACTAGCGGGGGGTGAGCAGTTCTTC. Translated, it gives CASSIPGLAGGEQFF.

This clone was seen a handful of times. The chain couples TRBV6-6 to TRBJ2-2; TRBD2 agrees at 12 bases. The V segment lost 6 bases and the J segment 3 bases; nucleotides outside the gene matches: 5. This CDR3 region has 16 residues. The germline CDR1 and CDR2 sequences are MNHNY and SVGAGI (reference sequence). This chain's CDR3 is CASRETSGRDTGELFF. Written as DNA, the CDR3 is TGTGCCAGCAGAGAGACTAGCGGGAGAGACACCGGGGAGCTGTTTTTT.